These 7 T cell receptor beta chains originate from one sample sequenced in a study of blood T cell repertoires in COVID-19. Only in-frame clones appear in the TCRdb table, and some are missing; sequencing was by immunoSEQ multiplex PCR. The profile shows some 120,000 clones, approximately 87% of them singletons. Sequenced sample: peripheral blood. Receptors were obtained from a man under 40 with acute or convalescent COVID-19.

The chain links TRBV7-9 to TRBJ1-1; maybe TRBD1 (5 bases). Germline loops: CDR1 SEHNR, CDR2 FQNEAQ (reference sequence). V lost 5 bases to trimming and J lost 10 bases, with 23 bases between them. The CDR3 has 15 amino acids. CDR3 sequence reads: CASSPRGVRGLGAFF. CDR3 bases: TGTGCCAGCAGCCCCCGGGGGGTGAGGGGTCTAGGAGCTTTCTTT.

Only one count was recorded for this clone. The V call is TRBV6-6, the J call TRBJ2-5; 8 nucleotides match TRBD1. The CDR3 spans 13 residues. J gave up 9 bases and V 7 bases, and 10 bases lay outside the gene matches. The germline gives CDR1 MNHNY, CDR2 SVGAGI (reference sequence). In DNA form, the CDR3 reads TGTGCCAGCACCTCCGGACAGGGCATGGCCCAGTACTTC. It is translated as CASTSGQGMAQYF.

V and J are TRBV2 and TRBJ2-5; 7 bases line up with TRBD2. J gave up 5 bases and V 8 bases, and 11 bases lay outside the gene matches. Per germline, CDR1 SNHLY and CDR2 FYNNEI. This CDR3 is built from 14 residues. Here the CDR3 reads CASSDGGGRETQYF. In DNA, the CDR3 is TGTGCCAGCTCGGATGGCGGGGGACGCGAGACCCAGTACTTC.

The genes are TRBV27 and TRBJ2-1; TRBD2 aligns across 7 bases. V shed 1 base and J 9 bases; nucleotides not matched to a gene: 12. This CDR3 has 16 amino acids. From germline, CDR1 is MNHEY and CDR2 SMNVEV (reference sequence). Written as DNA, the CDR3 is TGTGCCAGCAGTTTATATCCGGGGGGAGAGCGCCCTGAGCAGTTCTTC. Translation: CASSLYPGGERPEQFF.

The V call is TRBV7-2, the J call TRBJ2-1, with 7 bases fitting TRBD2. This CDR3 has 16 amino acids. V shed 1 base and J 4 bases; nucleotides not matched to a gene: 7. Germline V gene data show CDR1 as SGHTA and CDR2 as FQGNSA. CDR3 bases: TGTGCCAGCAGCTTAGAGGGAGGGAACCTTTACAATGAGCAGTTCTTC. This translates into CASSLEGGNLYNEQFF.

The gene calls are TRBV5-4 and TRBJ2-5, with D perhaps TRBD1 (6 bases). Per germline, CDR1 SGHNT and CDR2 YYREEE (reference sequence). CDR3 length equals 12 residues. Trimming pared 6 bases from V and 5 bases from J, leaving 11 bases between. The CDR3 DNA reads TGTGCCAGCAACCTTAGGGGGGAGACCCAGTACTTC. The encoded protein is CASNLRGETQYF.

The V call is TRBV29-1, the J call TRBJ2-1, with 13 bases identical to TRBD2. V shed 8 bases and J 9 bases; nucleotides not matched to a gene: 7. CDR3 length: 13 amino acids. The germline V gene has CDR1 SQVTM and CDR2 ANQGSEA. The DNA of the CDR3 is TGCAGCACTAGCGGGGGGGCCGGGAGTGAGCAGTTCTTC. Its protein is CSTSGGAGSEQFF.